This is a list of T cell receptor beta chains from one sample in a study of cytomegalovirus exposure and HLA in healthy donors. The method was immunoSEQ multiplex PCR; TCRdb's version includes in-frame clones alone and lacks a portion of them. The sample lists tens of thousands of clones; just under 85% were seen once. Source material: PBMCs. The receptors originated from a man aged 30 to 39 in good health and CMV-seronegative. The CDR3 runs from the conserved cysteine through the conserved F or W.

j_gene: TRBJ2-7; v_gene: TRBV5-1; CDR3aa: CASSSRTGGNEQYF
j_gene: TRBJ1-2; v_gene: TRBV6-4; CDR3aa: CASRPGTGYNYGYTF
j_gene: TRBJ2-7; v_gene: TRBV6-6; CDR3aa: CASSYSSGMDEQYF
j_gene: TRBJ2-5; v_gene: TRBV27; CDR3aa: CATRDFQETQYF
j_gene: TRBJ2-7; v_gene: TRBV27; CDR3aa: CASSFRVTYEQYF
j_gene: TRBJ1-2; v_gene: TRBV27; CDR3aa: CASSSKGALTGYGYTF
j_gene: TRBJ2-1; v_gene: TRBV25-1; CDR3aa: CASSEYGSGRNNEQFF
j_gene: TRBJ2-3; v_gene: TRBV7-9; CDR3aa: CASNAGTSSDTQYF
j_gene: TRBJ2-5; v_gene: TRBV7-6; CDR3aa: CASSSSGIGTQYF
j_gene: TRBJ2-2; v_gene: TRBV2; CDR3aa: CASTSGLGAGELFF
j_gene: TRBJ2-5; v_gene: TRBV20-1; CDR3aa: CSARQETQYF
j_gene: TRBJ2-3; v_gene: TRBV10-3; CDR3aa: CAISDSGSTDTQYF
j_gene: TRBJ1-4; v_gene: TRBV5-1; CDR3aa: CASSPGLATNEKLFF
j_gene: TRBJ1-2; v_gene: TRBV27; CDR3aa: CASSMRTGEGYTF
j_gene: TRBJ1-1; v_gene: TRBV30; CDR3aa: CAWSVPGSGTEAFF
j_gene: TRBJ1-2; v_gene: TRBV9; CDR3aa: CASSVSQGNYGYTF
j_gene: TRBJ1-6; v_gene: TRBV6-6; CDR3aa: CASSPLGQPNNSPLHF
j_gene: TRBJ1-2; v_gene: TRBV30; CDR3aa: CAWSAGIFGYGYTF